The 29 T cell receptor beta chains presented below share a single source sample, sequenced in a study of cytomegalovirus exposure and HLA in healthy donors. The assay was immunoSEQ multiplex PCR, and TCRdb's table has in-frame clones only and misses some. The data contain more than 95,000 clones, 70% to 90% of them singletons. What was sequenced was PBMCs. The receptors here all came from a man aged 18 to 35 in good health and CMV-seronegative.

The CDR3 protein is CASSLEVRANYGYTF. The DNA of the CDR3 is TGTGCCAGCAGTTTAGAGGTCAGAGCTAACTATGGCTACACCTTC. The chain combines TRBV28 with TRBJ1-2; D gene unclear. The CDR3 loop spans 15 amino acids. Trimming took 2 bases from V and 0 from J, leaving 10 bases between them. Germline-derived CDR1 and CDR2 are MDHEN and SYDVKM.

The gene calls are TRBV18 and TRBJ1-2, with D hard to call. CDR1 and CDR2 (germline): KGHSH, LQKENI. The CDR3 is 12 amino acids. V lost 4 bases and J lost 5, with 8 bases in between. The CDR3 region has the DNA TGTGCCAGCTCACTTGACTTTTATGGCTACACCTTC. This sequence encodes CASSLDFYGYTF.

This chain uses TRBV11-3 with TRBJ2-1; D call uncertain. This CDR3 has 14 amino acids. The V end lost 0 bases, the J end lost 10 bases, and 13 bases lay between the germline ends. The germline V gene has CDR1 SGHNT and CDR2 YENEEA. The CDR3 DNA reads TGTGCCAGCAGCTTAGAGAACTCGCCTCGGGAGCAGTTCTTC. Amino acid sequence: CASSLENSPREQFF.

J is TRBJ1-4 and V is TRBV11-2; 9 bases map to TRBD1. Germline V gene lookup returns CDR1 SGHAT and CDR2 FQNNGV. J gave up 6 bases and V 5 bases, and 4 bases lay outside the gene matches. The CDR3 runs 14 residues. CDR3 in amino acids: CASSPWDRDEKLFF. Written as DNA, the CDR3 is TGTGCCAGCAGCCCCTGGGACAGGGATGAAAAACTGTTTTTT.

The genes are TRBV7-6 and TRBJ1-5; a weak D match, TRBD1 (6 bases). Germline V gene data show CDR1 as SGHVS and CDR2 as FNYEAQ. Trimming stripped 5 bases from V and 4 bases from J, with 12 bases between. This CDR3 is 14 amino acids long. The CDR3 nucleotides read TGTGCCAGCAGCCCCGGGACACTTAATCAGCCCCAGCATTTT. Its translation: CASSPGTLNQPQHF.

This clone was seen a handful of times. V is TRBV16 and J is TRBJ1-4; maybe TRBD1 (6 bases). Between the trimmed V and J ends, which lost 0 bases and 4 bases, there was a span of 18 bases. The CDR3 loop spans 18 amino acids. CDR1 is KGHSY, CDR2 FQNENV, per germline. CDR3 nucleotide sequence: TGTGCCAGCAGCCAATCGAGGGGCCGGAAAGGGGGTAATGAAAAACTGTTTTTT. Its translation is CASSQSRGRKGGNEKLFF. The whole variable domain, remainder taken from reference TRBV16 and TRBJ1-4, is GEEVAQTPKHLVRGEGQKAKLYCAPIKGHSYVFWYQQVLKNEFKFLISFQNENVFDETGMPKERFSAKCLPNSPCSLEIQATKLEDSAVYFCASSQSRGRKGGNEKLFFGSGTQLSVL.

By share of the sample, this clone is medium-sized (0.01 to 0.1%). CDR3 bases: TGTGCCAGCAGCGCCGGACTAGCGGGCACAGATACGCAGTATTTT. It specifies CASSAGLAGTDTQYF. The chain has TRBV7-9 and TRBJ2-3; 10 nucleotides match TRBD2. V shed 5 bases and J 1 base; nucleotides not matched to a gene: 3. The germline CDR1 and CDR2 sequences are SEHNR and FQNEAQ (reference sequence). The CDR3 contains 15 residues.

The chain combines TRBV2 with TRBJ2-2; 7 bases match TRBD1. With 1 base clipped from V and 6 bases from J, the junction kept 8 bases outside the gene matches. This CDR3 is built from 16 residues. CDR1 SNHLY and CDR2 FYNNEI come from the germline V gene. The CDR3: CASSEGQGPQSGELFF. The CDR3 bases are TGTGCCAGCAGTGAAGGACAGGGCCCGCAGTCCGGGGAGCTGTTTTTT.

This chain joins TRBV28 and TRBJ2-7; TRBD2 matches 11 bases. V shed 8 bases, J shed 4 bases, and the junction held 13 bases outside the gene matches. Germline values: CDR1 MDHEN, CDR2 SYDVKM. The CDR3 has 16 amino acids. The CDR3 DNA reads as TGTGCCAGCGCGATAGAGAGACTAGCGGGATTGTACGAGCAGTACTTC. It codes for CASAIERLAGLYEQYF.

This chain uses TRBV11-2 with TRBJ2-7, with 8 bases identical to TRBD2. CDR3 length: 15 amino acids. The germline gives CDR1 SGHAT, CDR2 FQNNGV. J was trimmed by 2 bases and V by 3 bases; bases with no gene match: 6. The CDR3 loop is CASSLDKAGAYEQYF. The CDR3 region has the DNA TGTGCCAGCAGCTTGGATAAAGCGGGGGCCTACGAGCAGTACTTC.

The CDR3 nucleotides read TGTGCCAGCAGTGTTCGTCAGGGGAACTATGGCTACACCTTC. Protein sequence: CASSVRQGNYGYTF. The chain employs TRBV2 and TRBJ1-2, with D perhaps matching TRBD1 (6 bases). The CDR3 has 14 amino acids. The V and J ends lost 4 bases and 2 bases respectively, with 11 bases between them. Germline V gives CDR1 SNHLY, CDR2 FYNNEI.

The rearrangement links TRBV7-6 to TRBJ2-5; D not certain. V lost 5 bases and J lost 1, with 2 bases in between. CDR3 length: 11 amino acids. Germline values: CDR1 SGHVS, CDR2 FNYEAQ. The CDR3 loop is CASSLQETQYF. For the CDR3, the DNA is TGTGCCAGCAGCCTCCAAGAGACCCAGTACTTC.

V gene TRBV28 combines with J gene TRBJ2-7; 8 bases map to TRBD1. Losses at the gene ends were 6 bases for V and 3 bases for J; bases not matched to a gene: 7. The CDR3 runs to 14 residues. CDR1 is MDHEN, CDR2 SYDVKM, per germline. The chain's CDR3 is CASRTQQGGYEQYF. CDR3 in DNA: TGTGCCAGCAGAACGCAACAGGGGGGCTACGAGCAGTACTTC.

This chain connects TRBV6-1 to TRBJ2-5; a weak D match, TRBD2 (6 bases). The CDR3 sequence is 15 residues long. The ends were cut back, 7 bases at V and 7 bases at J, with 22 bases in the middle. The V gene's germline CDR1 is MNHNS and CDR2 SASEGT. DNA for the CDR3: TGTGCCAGCATAAAGGACAACGGGGACTTAGGGACCCAGTACTTC. Translation: CASIKDNGDLGTQYF.

This chain uses TRBV28 with TRBJ1-2; the D is unclear. CDR3 length: 12 amino acids. In germline, CDR1 is MDHEN, CDR2 SYDVKM. V was trimmed by 3 bases and J by 4 bases, leaving 6 bases between them. In DNA form, the CDR3 reads TGTGCCAGCAGTTTCCCCAGCTATGGCTACACCTTC. This sequence encodes CASSFPSYGYTF.

The V gene is TRBV5-6, the J gene TRBJ2-1; TRBD2 aligns across 8 bases. Germline lookup yields CDR1 SGHDT and CDR2 YYEEEE. The junction had 4 bases not matched to a gene; V was cut back by 2 bases and J by 9 bases. This CDR3 contains 13 residues. Written as DNA, the CDR3 is TGTGCCAGCAGCTTCGGGAGGGGTGGTGAGCAGTTCTTC. It specifies CASSFGRGGEQFF.

This chain links TRBV7-9 with TRBJ2-7; TRBD1 matches 9 bases. Losses at the gene ends were 0 bases for V and 7 bases for J; bases not matched to a gene: 7. The CDR3 runs to 15 residues. Looked up from germline, CDR1 is SEHNR and CDR2 is FQNEAQ (reference sequence). CDR3 bases: TGTGCCAGCAGCTTAGCGGGGACAGGGAAATTTGAGCAGTACTTC. This translates into CASSLAGTGKFEQYF. Variable domain in full (rest from reference TRBV7-9 and TRBJ2-7): DTGVSQNPRHKITKRGQNVTFRCDPISEHNRLYWYRQTLGQGPEFLTYFQNEAQLEKSRLLSDRFSAERPKGSFSTLEIQRTEQGDSAMYLCASSLAGTGKFEQYFGPGTRLTVT.

The chain combines TRBV21-1 with TRBJ2-7; the table names TRBD1, a call not compared with the DNA. TRBV21-1 is a pseudogene locus. This CDR3 spans 14 amino acids. CDR3 amino acids: CASSNWTASYEQYF. Here the CDR3 DNA reads TGTGCCAGCAGCAATTGGACAGCAAGCTACGAGCAGTACTTC.

V usage is TRBV5-1 and J usage is TRBJ1-2; 7 bases match TRBD1. Germline CDR1 SGHRS, CDR2 YFSETQ. J was trimmed by 3 bases and V by 6 bases; bases with no gene match: 8. CDR3 length: 14 amino acids. The CDR3 DNA reads TGCGCCAGCACACCGGGACAGCGAGACTATGGCTACACCTTC. This sequence encodes CASTPGQRDYGYTF.

V and J are TRBV7-9 and TRBJ1-2, with D possibly being TRBD1 (5 bases). Trimming left V 5 bases short and J 8 bases short, with 15 bases between. Germline V lookup: CDR1 SEHNR, CDR2 FQNEAQ (reference sequence). This CDR3 region has 13 residues. The CDR3 DNA reads as TGTGCCAGCAGCACAAACAGCGGGGGAGGCTACACCTTC. This gives the protein CASSTNSGGGYTF.

The chain combines TRBV6-5 with TRBJ1-1, with 7 bases fitting TRBD1. With V trimmed by 0 bases and J by 5 bases, 6 bases remained unmatched. Germline V gives CDR1 MNHEY, CDR2 SVGAGI. This CDR3 region has 15 residues. The CDR3 loop reads CASSYSRQGITEAFF. CDR3 in DNA: TGTGCCAGCAGTTACTCGAGACAGGGTATTACTGAAGCTTTCTTT.

CDR3 nucleotides: TGTGCCACCAGCGACTCCGGGTTCAGCAATCAGCCCCAGCATTTT. Amino acids: CATSDSGFSNQPQHF. The V call is TRBV15, the J call TRBJ1-5; no definite D call. V lost 5 bases and J lost 1, with 12 bases in between. This CDR3 contains 15 residues. The V gene's germline CDR1 is LNHNV and CDR2 YYDKDF (reference sequence).

V and J are TRBV11-2 and TRBJ2-1, with D uncertain. This CDR3 is 15 amino acids long. V was pared by 6 bases and J by 1 base, with 13 bases between. The germline V gene encodes CDR1 SGHAT and CDR2 FQNNGV. Written as DNA, the CDR3 is TGTGCCAGCAGTACCCTTAGCACTTCCTACAATGAGCAGTTCTTC. It is translated as CASSTLSTSYNEQFF.

The chain is built from TRBV28 and TRBJ1-6; 7 bases align to TRBD1. Germline lookup yields CDR1 MDHEN and CDR2 SYDVKM. With V trimmed by 7 bases and J by 7 bases, 10 bases remained unmatched. The CDR3 totals 15 residues. DNA of the CDR3: TGTGCCAGCACCTTATGGACAGGAGGAAATTCACCCCTCCACTTT. It yields the protein CASTLWTGGNSPLHF. The variable domain in full, completed from reference TRBV28 and TRBJ1-6, reads DVKVTQSSRYLVKRTGEKVFLECVQDMDHENMFWYRQDPGLGLRLIYFSYDVKMKEKGDIPEGYSVSREKKERFSLILESASTNQTSMYLCASTLWTGGNSPLHFGNGTRLTVT.

This clone came up a few times. This chain joins TRBV2 and TRBJ2-4, with 7 positions matching TRBD2. V shed 7 bases and J 8 bases; nucleotides not matched to a gene: 8. CDR3 length: 13 residues. Germline CDR1 SNHLY, CDR2 FYNNEI. In DNA, the CDR3 is TGTGCCAGCACCCGGGAGGCTTGGGACATTCAGTACTTC. It yields the protein CASTREAWDIQYF.

V and J are TRBV10-1 and TRBJ1-1, with 11 bases that match TRBD1. With V trimmed by 4 bases and J by 3 bases, 1 base remained unmatched. This CDR3 comprises 14 residues. CDR1 is WNHNN, CDR2 SYGVQD, per germline (reference sequence). This CDR3 reads CASSGDRGYTEAFF. CDR3 nucleotide sequence: TGCGCCAGCAGTGGGGACAGGGGGTACACTGAAGCTTTCTTT.

The chain links TRBV27 to TRBJ2-1; 14 positions agree with TRBD2. The CDR3 consists of 16 residues. Losses at the gene ends were 7 bases for V and 6 bases for J; bases not matched to a gene: 8. Germline V gene sequence: CDR1 MNHEY, CDR2 SMNVEV (reference sequence). The CDR3 coding sequence is TGTGCCAGCACCCCCAGACTAGCGGGGGGGCTCAATGAGCAGTTCTTC. It codes for CASTPRLAGGLNEQFF.

This clone was seen only once. The chain joins TRBV6-1 to TRBJ1-2, with TRBD1 matching 10 bases. CDR3 size: 14 residues. The germline V gene encodes CDR1 MNHNS and CDR2 SASEGT. The junction had 9 bases not matched to a gene; V was cut back by 6 bases and J by 8 bases. DNA of the CDR3: TGTGCCAGCAGCGGGACAGGGGTTGATCTCGGCTACACCTTC. The encoded protein is CASSGTGVDLGYTF.

This clone has a handful of counts. The rearrangement joins TRBV6-5 to TRBJ1-4, with unresolved D. Per germline, CDR1 MNHEY and CDR2 SVGAGI. This CDR3 spans 14 amino acids. V shed 4 bases and J shed 7 bases, with 13 bases lying between them. The CDR3 loop is CASSFREFGEKLFF. The CDR3 coding sequence is TGTGCCAGCAGTTTCCGGGAGTTTGGTGAAAAACTGTTTTTT.